Listed below are T cell receptor beta chains from one sample, sequenced in a study of cytomegalovirus exposure and HLA in healthy donors. The assay was immunoSEQ multiplex PCR, and TCRdb's table has in-frame clones only and misses some. This table holds roughly 150,000 clones, nearly 90% found once. The sequencing input was PBMCs. The source is a woman under 30 in good health and CMV-seropositive. The CDR3 runs from the conserved cysteine through the conserved F or W.

J | V | CDR3
TRBJ2-7 | TRBV2 | CASSDSTQYF
TRBJ1-4 | TRBV7-8 | CASSIVSTNEKLFF
TRBJ2-7 | TRBV6-5 | CASSYSSAGGYEQYF
TRBJ2-7 | TRBV28 | CASTTSEDRSSYEQYF
TRBJ2-5 | TRBV9 | CASSVEGAGGRKTQYF
TRBJ1-5 | TRBV2 | CASNLQADQPQHF
TRBJ2-3 | TRBV28 | CASRRPSSTDTQYF
TRBJ1-2 | TRBV9 | CASNKGFAYGYTF
TRBJ2-2 | TRBV4-1 | CASSQTGHSFGTGELFF
TRBJ2-1 | TRBV14 | CASSQSLRGGGEQFF
TRBJ2-7 | TRBV11-1 | CASSLVHYEQYF
TRBJ1-1 | TRBV7-9 | CASSFSGTGIVAFF
TRBJ2-6 | TRBV20-1 | CSAEEPNVLTF
TRBJ2-3 | TRBV18 | CASSPRSGDRGDTQYF
TRBJ1-2 | TRBV28 | CASTLQGVIYGYTF
TRBJ2-7 | TRBV7-3 | CASSIPGQGGDEQYF
TRBJ1-2 | TRBV27 | CASSFGQGRGRRGYTF
TRBJ2-1 | TRBV10-1 | CASSASGSYEQFF
TRBJ2-7 | TRBV7-9 | CASSATGTGRAYEQYF
TRBJ2-7 | TRBV7-8 | CASSSEIAGGTYEQYF
TRBJ2-1 | TRBV10-1 | CASSQSAGSSYNEQFF
TRBJ1-5 | TRBV7-3 | CASSRITGKGYQPQHF
TRBJ2-2 | TRBV27 | CASTKDRDTGELFF
TRBJ1-1 | TRBV30 | CAWCSSVKAFF
TRBJ1-1 | TRBV5-4 | CASRRGGGQRGAFF
TRBJ1-2 | TRBV5-1 | CASSLGQANYGYTF
TRBJ2-5 | TRBV5-4 | CASSSRSGTGETQYF
TRBJ1-1 | TRBV5-1 | CASSMGQGWNTEAFF
TRBJ2-1 | TRBV30 | CAWSGGPREQFF
TRBJ2-1 | TRBV11-3 | CASSRRDYPYNEQFF
TRBJ2-1 | TRBV9 | CASSASSRNEQFF
TRBJ2-1 | TRBV6-5 | CASSYSKWFSGEQFF
TRBJ2-3 | TRBV7-9 | CASSLALGEGRADTQYF
TRBJ1-5 | TRBV28 | CASKTEDSNQPQHF
TRBJ1-5 | TRBV2 | CASNRDRYSNQPQHF
TRBJ2-1 | TRBV29-1 | CSVEEASGISPKGAYNEQFF
TRBJ1-2 | TRBV5-1 | CASREKTGPGYTF
TRBJ1-4 | TRBV5-1 | CASSLAANEKLFF
TRBJ2-6 | TRBV9 | CASSVGAGAYSGANVLTF
TRBJ2-7 | TRBV27 | CASSSGTGGFYEQYF
TRBJ1-4 | TRBV19 | CASRVPYGWGDNEKLFF
TRBJ2-1 | TRBV11-2 | CASSLALAAGDEQFF
TRBJ2-3 | TRBV25-1 | CASSSTSGASTDTQYF
TRBJ2-1 | TRBV6-5 | CASSYRREGVYEQFF
TRBJ1-2 | TRBV11-3 | CASSLVRGTNYGYTF
TRBJ2-3 | TRBV13 | CASSPLLRTDTQYF
TRBJ1-1 | TRBV19 | CASSIQGATEAFF
TRBJ1-5 | TRBV5-5 | CASSLGSEGNQPQHF
TRBJ1-3 | TRBV2 | CASSVGGGNTIYF
TRBJ1-1 | TRBV7-9 | CASSHGYKGQNTEAFF
TRBJ2-7 | TRBV6-5 | CASSRDTEQYF
TRBJ2-3 | TRBV11-2 | CASSLGARDTQYF
TRBJ2-7 | TRBV6-5 | CASRDSLYEQYF
TRBJ2-1 | TRBV7-3 | CASSLLAGPNEQFF
TRBJ2-7 | TRBV6-6 | CASSPGTGYFYEQYF
TRBJ2-7 | TRBV4-2 | CASSQADPGTSRLYEQYF
TRBJ2-3 | TRBV5-1 | CASSLSGFADTQYF
TRBJ1-5 | TRBV7-2 | CASSSRTGNQPQHF
TRBJ2-1 | TRBV15 | CATSRALPREQFF
TRBJ2-7 | TRBV6-6 | CASVSSTYEQYF